This T cell receptor beta chain was identified during a study of control samples from healthy donors and cancer patients. Generated by immunoSEQ multiplex PCR, the TCRdb table keeps only in-frame clones and is missing some. This sample yields 110,000 to 150,000 clones, of which 91% are seen a single time; more than 6.5% belongs to the top ten. V trimming: 4 bases; J trimming: 2 bases; junction bases outside the gene matches: 3. The CDR3 is made up of 15 amino acids. Looked up from germline, CDR1 is LGHDT and CDR2 is YNNKEL (reference sequence). This TCR was sampled from a man aged 18-30 years in good health. J is TRBJ2-3 and V is TRBV3-1 (or the pseudogene TRBV3-2), with 10 bases that match TRBD2. The specimen was blood. CDR3 in amino acids: CASSPLAGDTDTQYF. The CDR3, as DNA: TGTGCCAGCAGCCCCCTAGCGGGGGACACAGATACGCAGTATTTT.